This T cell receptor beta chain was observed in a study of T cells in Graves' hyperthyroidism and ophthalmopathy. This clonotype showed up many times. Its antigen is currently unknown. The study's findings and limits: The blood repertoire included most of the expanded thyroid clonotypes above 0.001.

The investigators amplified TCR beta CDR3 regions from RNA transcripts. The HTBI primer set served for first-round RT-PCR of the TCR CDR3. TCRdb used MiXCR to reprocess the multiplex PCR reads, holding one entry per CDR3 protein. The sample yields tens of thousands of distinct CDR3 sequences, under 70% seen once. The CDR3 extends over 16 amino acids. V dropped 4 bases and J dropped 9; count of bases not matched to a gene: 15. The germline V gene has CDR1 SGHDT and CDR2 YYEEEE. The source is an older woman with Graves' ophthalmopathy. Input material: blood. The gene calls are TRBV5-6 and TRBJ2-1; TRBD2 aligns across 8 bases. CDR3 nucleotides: TGTGCCAGCAGCGAGCTCGGGGGGGGCGAGGGGGGTGAGCAGTTCTTC. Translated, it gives CASSELGGGEGGEQFF.